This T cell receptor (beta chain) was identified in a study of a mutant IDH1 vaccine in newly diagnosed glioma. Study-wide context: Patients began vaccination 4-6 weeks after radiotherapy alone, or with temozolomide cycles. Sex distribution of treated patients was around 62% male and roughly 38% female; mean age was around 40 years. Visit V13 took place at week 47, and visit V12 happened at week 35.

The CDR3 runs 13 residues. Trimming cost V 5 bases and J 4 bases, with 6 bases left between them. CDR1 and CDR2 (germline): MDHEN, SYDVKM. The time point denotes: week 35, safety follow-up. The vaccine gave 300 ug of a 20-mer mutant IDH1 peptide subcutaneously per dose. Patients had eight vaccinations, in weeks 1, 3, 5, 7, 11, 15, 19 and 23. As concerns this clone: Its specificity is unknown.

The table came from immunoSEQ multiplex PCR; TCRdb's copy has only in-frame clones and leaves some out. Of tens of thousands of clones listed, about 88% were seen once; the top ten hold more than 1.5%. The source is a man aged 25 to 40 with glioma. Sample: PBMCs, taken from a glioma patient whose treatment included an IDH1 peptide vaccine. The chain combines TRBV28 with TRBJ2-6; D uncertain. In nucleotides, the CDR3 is TGTGCCAGCAGTCTACTCGGGGCCAACGTCCTGACTTTC. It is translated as CASSLLGANVLTF.